One sample yielded the 5 T cell receptor beta chains listed below, sequenced in a study of blood T cell repertoires in COVID-19. The assay was immunoSEQ multiplex PCR, and TCRdb's table has in-frame clones only and misses some. The top ten clones hold 1.5% to 1.7% of a sample with 350,000 to 450,000 clones, around 91% of them seen once. Sequencing was performed on peripheral blood. The receptors come from a woman in her 40s with COVID-19, enrolled during active disease.

The chain employs TRBV7-3 and TRBJ2-1; 7 nucleotides agree with TRBD2. The ends lost 3 bases at V and 4 bases at J; junction bases unmatched: 6. Germline lookup yields CDR1 SGHTA and CDR2 FQGTGA. The CDR3 loop spans 15 amino acids. The CDR3 spells CASSLSSGHYNEQFF. The CDR3 nucleotides are TGTGCCAGCAGCTTGTCTAGCGGCCATTACAATGAGCAGTTCTTC.

The V gene is TRBV27, the J gene TRBJ1-1; 7 bases line up with TRBD1. This CDR3 region has 16 residues. Germline loops: CDR1 MNHEY, CDR2 SMNVEV (reference sequence). The V gene end was trimmed by 5 bases and the J gene end by 3 bases; junction bases not matched to a gene: 12. CDR3 protein: CASSQKTGAVHTEAFF. CDR3 in DNA: TGTGCCAGCAGTCAGAAAACAGGGGCGGTTCACACTGAAGCTTTCTTT.

The chain couples TRBV19 to TRBJ2-3; 7 bases align to TRBD2. This CDR3 region has 15 residues. Germline V gene lookup returns CDR1 LNHDA and CDR2 SQIVND (reference sequence). V shed 9 bases, J shed 11 bases, and the junction held 20 bases outside the gene matches. The CDR3 DNA follows: TGTGCCAGCACGCCTAGCGGCATTGGACTTAGGGAGCAGTATTTT. It encodes CASTPSGIGLREQYF.

The chain uses TRBV5-1 and TRBJ2-1; 14 nucleotides match TRBD2. The V segment lost 7 bases and the J segment 9 bases; nucleotides outside the gene matches: 6. CDR1 and CDR2 from the germline V gene are SGHRS and YFSETQ. This CDR3 has 14 amino acids. This CDR3 is CASRLAGGPFEQFF. The CDR3 region has the DNA TGCGCCAGCCGACTAGCGGGGGGGCCGTTTGAGCAGTTCTTC.

The gene calls are TRBV5-1 and TRBJ2-3; no reliable D call. The CDR3 runs 15 residues. CDR1 is SGHRS, CDR2 YFSETQ, per germline. V lost 0 bases and J lost 2, with 10 bases in between. Here the CDR3 reads CASSLVIAYTDTQYF. CDR3 bases: TGCGCCAGCAGCTTGGTAATAGCCTACACAGATACGCAGTATTTT.